Listed below are T cell receptor beta chains from one sample, sequenced in a study of a mutant IDH1 vaccine in newly diagnosed glioma. Some clones are missing from TCRdb's copy, which holds only in-frame ones; the method was immunoSEQ multiplex PCR. The sample has about 88,000 clones; roughly 80% are singletons. This material consisted of PBMCs, taken from a glioma patient treated with radiotherapy, temozolomide or both. The receptors come from a man aged 40-49 years with glioma. Some clones in this sample may be carry-over from other donors' samples. The CDR3 runs from the conserved cysteine through the conserved F or W. Each record gives: V gene, D gene, clone size, J gene, CDR3 DNA, CDR3 protein. A D gene is named only where the DNA matches it firmly. The size entry is marked missing in some rows and otherwise reads once, few, many or a size class.

>TRBV2|.|.|TRBJ2-7
TGTGCCAGCAGCGCGGAAACCTACGAGCAGTACTTC
CASSAETYEQYF
>TRBV13|.|few|TRBJ1-1
TGTGCCAGCAGCTTAGGCAGGGTTGCCGAGGCTTTCTTT
CASSLGRVAEAFF
>TRBV19|.|few|TRBJ2-7
TGTGCCAGTAGCCACCCGGGTCAATCCTACGAGCAGTACTTC
CASSHPGQSYEQYF
>TRBV27|TRBD1|few|TRBJ1-6
TGTGCCAGCAGTTCGTGGACAGGGAACAATTCACCCCTCCACTTT
CASSSWTGNNSPLHF
>TRBV4-1|.|.|TRBJ1-6
TGCGCCAGCAGCCCCATTAATTCACCCCTCCACTTT
CASSPINSPLHF
>TRBV9|.|.|TRBJ1-2
TGTGCCAGCAGCGTAGCTACGGGCGGCCAGAACTATGGCTACACCTTC
CASSVATGGQNYGYTF
>TRBV18|TRBD1|.|TRBJ1-1
TGTGCCAGCTCAGAGAACAGGGGAGCTTTCTTT
CASSENRGAFF
>TRBV2|TRBD2|.|TRBJ2-7
TGTGCCAGCATACGGGGGGTGATTGAATACGAGCAGTACTTC
CASIRGVIEYEQYF
>TRBV5-6|.|.|TRBJ2-7
TGTGCCAGCAGCCCCGGGTTTCAGGGATACCACGAGCAGTACTTC
CASSPGFQGYHEQYF
>TRBV9|.|.|TRBJ2-5
TGTGCCAGCAGCGTAGCTAGCAGTGAGACCCAGTACTTC
CASSVASSETQYF
>TRBV2|.|once|TRBJ2-3
TGTGCCAGCAGTGAAAACCAGCTAATAGCTAAGTATTTT
CASSENQLIAKYF
>TRBV19|.|few|TRBJ1-3
TGTGCCACCACGATGGGGGGAATGAGGAACACCATATATTTT
CATTMGGMRNTIYF
>TRBV29-1|.|.|TRBJ2-4
TGCAGCGCCGTAGGTCTGGGTGGGAACATTCAGTACTTC
CSAVGLGGNIQYF
>TRBV2|.|.|TRBJ2-7
TGTGCCAGCACTCCCAGGGAGACAGACGTCCACGAGCAGTACTTC
CASTPRETDVHEQYF
>TRBV4-2|TRBD2|.|TRBJ2-1
TGTGCCAGCAGCGCCAGACTAGCGGGGCAGCAGTTCTTC
CASSARLAGQQFF
>TRBV2|TRBD1|.|TRBJ1-5
TGTGCCAGCAGCCCCGACAGGGGTAAGCGGCCCCAGCATTTT
CASSPDRGKRPQHF
>TRBV4-1|TRBD1|.|TRBJ2-4
TGCGCCAGCAGCCGAGAGACAGGGAGAGACATTCAGTACTTC
CASSRETGRDIQYF
>TRBV13|.|.|TRBJ1-2
TGTGCCAGCAGCTTAGGTCAGGGAAGGAGTGGCTACACCTTC
CASSLGQGRSGYTF
>TRBV6-6|TRBD1|.|TRBJ1-1
TGTGCCAGCAGTTCCCCGACAGGGACGAACACTGAAGCTTTCTTT
CASSSPTGTNTEAFF
>TRBV30|.|.|TRBJ2-1
TGTGCCGGAGGAGGAGCGGGCCCCCAGTTCTTC
CAGGGAGPQFF
>TRBV6-6|.|.|TRBJ2-6
TGTGCCACGGGGGGCCTTTCTGGGGCCAACGTCCTGACTTTC
CATGGLSGANVLTF
>TRBV5-1|.|.|TRBJ2-1
TGCGCCAGCAGGGGGGGCCAAGGACCAGCCATCCCGTTCTTC
CASRGGQGPAIPFF
>TRBV25-1|.|.|TRBJ1-5
TGTGCCAGCAGTTTTGGCGGACCCAATCAGCCCCAGCATTTT
CASSFGGPNQPQHF
>TRBV2|.|.|TRBJ2-5
TGTGCCAGCAGTCAAGGGGGGACAGCCCAAGAGACCCAGTACTTC
CASSQGGTAQETQYF
>TRBV15|.|once|TRBJ1-1
TGTGCCACCAGCAGAGATCTGGGGTACACTGAAGCTTTCTTT
CATSRDLGYTEAFF
>TRBV6-1|TRBD1|.|TRBJ1-5
TGTGCCAGCAGTGCGCTTCTACGACAGGGACCGAATCAGCCCCAGCATTTT
CASSALLRQGPNQPQHF
>TRBV7-8|.|.|TRBJ2-5
TGTGCCAGCAGCTTATCTCGGACTGGAGAGACCCAGTACTTC
CASSLSRTGETQYF
>TRBV6-5|.|.|TRBJ2-7
TGTGCCAGTTACTCCGGGCGCAAAGGGTCCTACGAGCAGTACTTC
CASYSGRKGSYEQYF
>TRBV4-1|.|.|TRBJ1-5
TGCGCCAGCAGCCCTTGGGCAGGCGATCAGCCCCAGCATTTT
CASSPWAGDQPQHF
>TRBV6-1|TRBD1|once|TRBJ1-2
TGTGCCAGCAGTGACCCAGGGACAGGGGATGGCTACACCTTC
CASSDPGTGDGYTF
>TRBV19|TRBD1|.|TRBJ1-5
TGTGCCAGTAGCACGGGGCACAGGGGGAACAATCAGCCCCAGCATTTT
CASSTGHRGNNQPQHF
>TRBV2|.|.|TRBJ1-5
TGTGCCAGCAGCAGAGAGGAGAGTCAGCCCCAGCATTTT
CASSREESQPQHF
>TRBV29-1|TRBD2|.|TRBJ2-5
TGCAGCGTTGAAGATCCGGGGGGGCTTCTAGAGACCCAGTACTTC
CSVEDPGGLLETQYF
>TRBV5-8|.|.|TRBJ1-2
TGTGCCAGCAGCTTACAGGGTCTTAACTATGGCTACACCTTC
CASSLQGLNYGYTF
>TRBV27|.|.|TRBJ2-7
TGTGCCAGCAGTTCTACCTACGAGCAGTACTTC
CASSSTYEQYF
>TRBV9|.|.|TRBJ1-2
TGTGCCAGCAGCGTGCTGGACCTCCCCAGGGGATATGGCTACACCTTC
CASSVLDLPRGYGYTF
>TRBV5-4|.|.|TRBJ1-1
TGTGCCAGCAGCTTGGGGGGTTACAGCGGTGTGTCCACTGAAGCTTTCTTT
CASSLGGYSGVSTEAFF
>TRBV19|.|.|TRBJ1-1
TGTGCCAGTAGTAGGAGGGAGGGCACTGAAGCTTTCTTT
CASSRREGTEAFF
>TRBV10-3|.|.|TRBJ2-3
TGTGCCATCAGTGGCAATCAGAGAGCCACAGATACGCAGTATTTT
CAISGNQRATDTQYF
>TRBV5-1|.|.|TRBJ1-5
TGCGCCAGCAGCTTAGAAGGGACACGGGGTCAGCCCCAGCATTTT
CASSLEGTRGQPQHF
>TRBV6-6|.|.|TRBJ2-3
TGTGCCAGCAGTACGGCTCATCGGACAGATACGCAGTATTTT
CASSTAHRTDTQYF
>TRBV6-1|.|.|TRBJ1-1
TGTGCCAGCAGTGACAGGGGTAACACTGAAGCTTTCTTT
CASSDRGNTEAFF
>TRBV19|TRBD2|.|TRBJ2-3
TGTGCCAGCACCGGGACTAGCGGGGGCCGGTCGCAGTATTTT
CASTGTSGGRSQYF
>TRBV19|TRBD1|.|TRBJ1-2
TGTGCCAGCTCGGACAGGGAGTGGGTCACGGGCGGCTACACCTTC
CASSDREWVTGGYTF
>TRBV7-9|.|.|TRBJ2-2
TGTGCCAGCAGCATGCATGATAACACCGGGGAGCTGTTTTTT
CASSMHDNTGELFF
>TRBV10-2|.|.|TRBJ1-1
TGCGCCAGCAGTGAGGCGGGGGTGCGCACTGAAGCTTTCTTT
CASSEAGVRTEAFF
>TRBV11-1|.|.|TRBJ2-5
TGTGCCAGCAGCTCTGGGGGGCAAGAGACCCAGTACTTC
CASSSGGQETQYF
>TRBV19|TRBD2|few|TRBJ2-3
TGTGCCAGTAGTATGTCGAGCGGGGGGGCCGCCGGAGATACGCAGTATTTT
CASSMSSGGAAGDTQYF
>TRBV5-1|TRBD1|.|TRBJ1-2
TGCGCCAGCAGCTTGGAGGGACAGTTTAACGGCTACACCTTC
CASSLEGQFNGYTF
>TRBV13|.|.|TRBJ2-7
TGTGCCAGCAGCTTTCTTAGCTACGAGCAGTACTTC
CASSFLSYEQYF
>TRBV27|.|once|TRBJ1-5
TGTGCCAGCAGTTCCCAGGGTGGCGGCAATCAGCCCCAGCATTTT
CASSSQGGGNQPQHF
>TRBV20-1|.|.|TRBJ2-7
TGCAGTTCCGGACTGGGCAAAGAGCAGTACTTC
CSSGLGKEQYF
>TRBV29-1|.|once|TRBJ2-7
TGCAGCGTTGGGAGGGGCGACAGCACCGAGCAGTACTTC
CSVGRGDSTEQYF